This TCR beta chain was captured by sequencing in a study of cytomegalovirus exposure and HLA in healthy donors. With respect to this clone: The antigen is unknown.

Per the germline V gene, CDR1 is MGHDK and CDR2 is SYGVNS. The CDR3 is 13 residues long. Between the trimmed V and J ends, which lost 6 bases and 6 bases, there was a span of 9 bases. Study-level findings and limits: The study designated 150 to 200 TCR beta chains cytomegalovirus-associated.

The study ran its PCR with 60 Vbeta and 13 Jbeta primers. Profiled with immunoSEQ multiplex PCR; TCRdb holds only in-frame clones, not every one. The data hold over 110,000 clones, with about 79% observed a single time. The chain is built from TRBV25-1 and TRBJ1-6; tentative D call: TRBD1 (5 bases). The sample taken for sequencing was PBMCs. The sequence derives from a male donor in good health and CMV-seronegative. The CDR3 sequence is CASRGQGNSPLHF. CDR3 sequence (DNA): TGTGCCAGCAGGGGGCAGGGTAATTCACCCCTCCACTTT.